These 22 T cell receptor beta chains were all obtained from the same sample, sequenced in a study of beta chain features in type 1 diabetes. Study results and caveats: Shortening of TCRB CDR3s, moderate but significant, appeared in all four CD4+ subsets of Type 1 diabetes patients.

Which antigens these TCRs recognize remains unknown. What was sequenced were expressed TCRB transcripts, since all of the isolated RNA had been reverse transcribed. Sequencing was performed with immunoSEQ multiplex PCR; in TCRdb, only in-frame clones are kept and a portion is missing. The sample consists of 600,000 to 750,000 clones, roughly 12% of them appearing once. The specimen sequenced was naive CD4+ T cells from blood. All receptors come from a man aged 25 to 40 with type 1 diabetes.

This clone was detected only a few times. Within the sample, other DNA sequences also encode this same CDR3. This sequence joins TRBV5-1 and TRBJ2-7; 8 positions match TRBD1. Germline trimming cut 4 bases from V and 5 bases from J; bases unmatched to any gene: 2. The CDR3 is 12 amino acids. Germline CDR1 reads SGHRS; CDR2 reads YFSETQ. The CDR3 DNA follows: TGCGCCAGCAGCCTGGACAGGGACGAGCAGTACTTC. This encodes CASSLDRDEQYF.

V and J are TRBV30 and TRBJ1-2; unclear D gene. The V and J ends lost 2 bases and 0 bases respectively, with 10 bases between them. The CDR3 consists of 14 residues. CDR1 is GTSNPN, CDR2 SVGIG, per germline (reference sequence). The CDR3 bases are TGTGCCTGGAGTCCGCAGTCGCCTAACTATGGCTACACCTTC. Protein: CAWSPQSPNYGYTF.

In its sample, this clone was seen once. V is TRBV25-1 and J is TRBJ1-4, with D possibly matching TRBD1 (5 bases). Germline CDR1 reads MGHDK; CDR2 reads SYGVNS. Trimming took off 2 bases at V and 8 bases at J, with 18 bases between the two ends. The CDR3 runs to 16 residues. CDR3: CASSESGGELREKLFF. The CDR3 DNA reads as TGTGCCAGCAGTGAAAGTGGAGGGGAGCTCAGGGAAAAACTGTTTTTT.

This clone was found a few times. CDR3 bases: TGTGCCAGCAGCGCGAGCGGGGGAGACTACAATGAGCAGTTCTTC. Its protein is CASSASGGDYNEQFF. V gene TRBV9 combines with J gene TRBJ2-1; 8 nucleotides line up with TRBD2. V lost 3 bases, J lost 3 bases, and 5 bases stayed unmatched. Looked up from germline, CDR1 is SGDLS and CDR2 is YYNGEE. CDR3 length equals 15 residues.

The genes are TRBV28 and TRBJ2-1, with D perhaps TRBD1 (5 bases). Germline V gene lookup returns CDR1 MDHEN and CDR2 SYDVKM. The CDR3 runs to 17 residues. V was trimmed by 1 base and J by 1 base, leaving 14 bases between them. The CDR3 spells CASSLLNVRDSYNEQFF. CDR3 coding DNA: TGTGCCAGCAGTTTATTGAACGTCAGGGATTCCTACAATGAGCAGTTCTTC.

This clone was seen only a few times. The V and J genes are TRBV14 and TRBJ2-1, with 7 bases that match TRBD2. The CDR3 sequence is 16 residues long. The J segment lost 4 bases and the V segment lost 0 bases, leaving 6 bases of the junction unmatched. CDR1 is SGHDN and CDR2 is FVKESK in the germline V gene. The CDR3 loop reads CASSQEGAGPYNEQFF. In nucleotides, the CDR3 is TGTGCCAGCAGCCAAGAGGGAGCGGGACCTTACAATGAGCAGTTCTTC.

The chain employs TRBV13 and TRBJ1-6, with 9 nucleotides matching TRBD1. The CDR3 runs 16 residues. Germline V gene data show CDR1 as PRHDT and CDR2 as FYEKMQ (reference sequence). The V segment lost 3 bases and the J segment 5 bases; nucleotides outside the gene matches: 5. The CDR3 nucleotides are TGTGCCAGCAGCTTGCGGGACAGGGAGGATAATTCACCCCTCCACTTT. Translating gives CASSLRDREDNSPLHF.

This clone was observed a handful of times. The V gene is TRBV4-2, the J gene TRBJ2-7; tentatively, D is TRBD1 (5 bases). The length of the CDR3 is 15 residues. CDR1 is LGHNA, CDR2 YNFKEQ, per germline. The V end lost 4 bases, the J end lost 0 bases, and 13 bases lay between the germline ends. CDR3 loop: CASSPPTDSSYEQYF. The CDR3 DNA reads as TGTGCCAGCAGCCCCCCGACCGACAGCTCCTACGAGCAGTACTTC.

This clone was recorded a few times. The chain uses TRBV18 and TRBJ2-3; D may be TRBD1 (5 bases). The germline CDR1 and CDR2 sequences are KGHSH and LQKENI. Trimming took 5 bases from V and 6 from J, leaving 15 bases between them. The CDR3 loop spans 14 amino acids. As DNA, the CDR3 is TGTGCCAGCTCAATTGACAGCGTTGGGGATACGCAGTATTTT. Its translation is CASSIDSVGDTQYF. Combining the CDR3 with reference TRBV18 and TRBJ2-3 gives the whole variable domain NAGVMQNPRHLVRRRGQEARLRCSPMKGHSHVYWYRQLPEEGLKFMVYLQKENIIDESGMPKERFSAEFPKEGPSILRIQQVVRGDSAAYFCASSIDSVGDTQYFGPGTRLTVL.

Worth noting for this clone: Other DNA sequences in the same sample also yield this CDR3. In nucleotides, the CDR3 is TGTGCCAGCAGCCCTCTAGCGGGGGGCACAGATACGCAGTATTTT. Residues: CASSPLAGGTDTQYF. The chain is built from TRBV7-2 and TRBJ2-3, with TRBD2 identical over 10 bases. CDR3 length: 15 amino acids. Unmatched junction bases numbered 3, after V lost 5 bases and J lost 1 base. Germline-derived CDR1 and CDR2 are SGHTA and FQGNSA.

This clone was counted between two and nine times. The same CDR3 is also encoded by other DNA sequences in this sample. The gene calls are TRBV27 and TRBJ2-7; TRBD1 might be the D (5 bases). The CDR3 runs to 12 residues. Trimming removed 4 bases from V and 3 bases from J, with 7 bases in between. The germline V gene has CDR1 MNHEY and CDR2 SMNVEV (reference sequence). The CDR3 spells CASSSGHYEQYF. Written as DNA, the CDR3 is TGTGCCAGCAGTTCTGGACACTACGAGCAGTACTTC.

This rearrangement joins TRBV2 to TRBJ2-1; TRBD2 aligns across 12 bases. V shed 4 bases and J 13 bases; nucleotides not matched to a gene: 8. The CDR3 extends over 14 amino acids. Germline loops: CDR1 SNHLY, CDR2 FYNNEI. The CDR3 here is CASSAGGLAGPQFF. Here the CDR3 DNA reads TGTGCCAGCAGTGCCGGCGGACTAGCGGGGCCCCAGTTCTTC.

The V gene is TRBV7-9, the J gene TRBJ2-5; D is unresolved. Germline CDR1 is SEHNR and CDR2 is FQNEAQ (reference sequence). This CDR3 is built from 15 residues. Trimming took off 1 base at V and 5 bases at J, with 14 bases between the two ends. CDR3 protein: CASSLDSGPPETQYF. CDR3 coding DNA: TGTGCCAGCAGCTTAGATTCGGGCCCCCCGGAGACCCAGTACTTC.

The genes are TRBV7-9 and TRBJ2-7, with 8 bases identical to TRBD1. J gave up 0 bases and V 4 bases, and 5 bases lay outside the gene matches. CDR3 length: 15 residues. Germline CDR1 SEHNR, CDR2 FQNEAQ (reference sequence). DNA of the CDR3: TGTGCCAGCAGCTCCTGGACAGGGCCCTCCTACGAGCAGTACTTC. It is translated as CASSSWTGPSYEQYF.

This clone was counted a few times. The chain combines TRBV7-6 with TRBJ2-7, with D perhaps being TRBD1 or TRBD2 (6 bases each). Germline CDR1 reads SGHVS; CDR2 reads FNYEAQ. V was shortened by 5 bases and J by 2 bases, with 16 bases between the two germline ends. The CDR3 runs 15 residues. CDR3 region: CASSTGTEVAYEQYF. The CDR3, as DNA: TGTGCCAGCAGCACAGGGACTGAAGTCGCCTACGAGCAGTACTTC.

The rearrangement links TRBV19 to TRBJ2-2; 8 positions agree with TRBD2. The CDR3 runs 15 residues. The germline V gene has CDR1 LNHDA and CDR2 SQIVND (reference sequence). Trimming removed 6 bases from V and 0 bases from J; junction bases left unmatched: 3. This CDR3 reads CASSQRGTNTGELFF. The CDR3 bases are TGTGCCAGTAGCCAGCGGGGGACGAACACCGGGGAGCTGTTTTTT.

A few counts support this clone. The rearrangement uses TRBV28 and TRBJ1-5; D possibly corresponds to TRBD1 (6 bases). The CDR3 is 14 residues long. The germline V gene encodes CDR1 MDHEN and CDR2 SYDVKM. V gave up 7 bases and J gave up 4 bases, with 14 bases separating them. Here the CDR3 reads CASITPGANQPQHF. CDR3 DNA: TGTGCCAGCATTACACCGGGGGCTAATCAGCCCCAGCATTTT. The full variable domain, with the rest looked up from reference TRBV28 and TRBJ1-5, is DVKVTQSSRYLVKRTGEKVFLECVQDMDHENMFWYRQDPGLGLRLIYFSYDVKMKEKGDIPEGYSVSREKKERFSLILESASTNQTSMYLCASITPGANQPQHFGDGTRLSIL.

This chain uses TRBV7-9 with TRBJ1-5, with D perhaps matching TRBD1 (5 bases). The germline V gene encodes CDR1 SEHNR and CDR2 FQNEAQ (reference sequence). This CDR3 has 14 residues. V was trimmed by 7 bases and J by 6 bases, leaving 16 bases between them. The CDR3 nucleotides read TGTGCCAGCACCGAAACGGGGGGTGGTCAGCCCCAGCATTTT. This translates into CASTETGGGQPQHF. The full variable domain, rest sourced from reference TRBV7-9 and TRBJ1-5, is DTGVSQNPRHKITKRGQNVTFRCDPISEHNRLYWYRQTLGQGPEFLTYFQNEAQLEKSRLLSDRFSAERPKGSFSTLEIQRTEQGDSAMYLCASTETGGGQPQHFGDGTRLSIL.

This clone was observed once. V usage is TRBV6-5 and J usage is TRBJ1-2; no definite D call. Germline V CDR1 and CDR2: MNHEY, SVGAGI. The CDR3 runs 11 residues. V lost 8 bases, J lost 2 bases, and 6 bases lay in between. The CDR3 DNA reads as TGTGCCAGCGGTAGGAACTATGGCTACACCTTC. Encoded protein: CASGRNYGYTF.

CDR3 in amino acids: CAISPGQGASYEQYF. The CDR3 DNA follows: TGTGCCATCAGCCCCGGACAGGGGGCCTCCTACGAGCAGTACTTC. This chain connects TRBV10-3 to TRBJ2-7, with 11 nucleotides matching TRBD1. With 6 bases clipped from V and 0 bases from J, the junction kept 4 bases outside the gene matches. The germline V gene has CDR1 ENHRY and CDR2 SYGVKD. This CDR3 has 15 amino acids.

The chain couples TRBV4-3 to TRBJ1-2; tentatively, D is TRBD1 (6 bases). CDR1 and CDR2 from the germline V gene are LGHNA and YSLEER. The CDR3 has 13 residues. V dropped 1 base and J dropped 5 bases, with 8 bases sitting between them. The CDR3 loop is CASSQGTVYGYTF. The DNA for the CDR3 is TGCGCCAGCAGCCAAGGGACAGTTTATGGCTACACCTTC.

The chain links TRBV7-3 to TRBJ1-6, with D tentatively TRBD1 (6 bases). The V end lost 1 base, the J end lost 8 bases, and 6 bases lay between the germline ends. Germline CDR1 reads SGHTA; CDR2 reads FQGTGA. The CDR3 is 13 residues long. The CDR3 spells CASSLRQDSPLHF. For the CDR3, the DNA is TGTGCCAGCAGCTTAAGACAGGATTCACCCCTCCACTTT.